Below are 26 T cell receptor beta chains sequenced from a single sample in a study of T-cell memory formation after mild COVID-19. Using its own MiXCR run on the 5' RACE reads, TCRdb lists one record per CDR3 protein. The table records under 550,000 distinct CDR3 sequences, approximately 18% of them present only once. Sequenced material: PBMCs or a T cell subset sorted from them (not recorded which). These receptor sequences come from an adult woman who had mild COVID-19 (a few samples of this study predate the infection). Cell type and time point are not known.

V usage is TRBV15 and J usage is TRBJ1-5, with a possible D match to TRBD1 (5 bases). V lost 2 bases to trimming and J lost 1 base, with 12 bases between them. This CDR3 has 16 amino acids. The germline gives CDR1 LNHNV, CDR2 YYDKDF (reference sequence). The CDR3 sequence: CATSRYQGGSNQPQHF. CDR3 nucleotides: TGTGCCACCAGCAGATACCAGGGTGGAAGCAATCAGCCCCAGCATTTT.

This clonotype was observed a handful of times. The chain recombines TRBV5-1 with TRBJ2-1; D is ambiguous. The CDR3 runs 15 residues. Trimming stripped 4 bases from V and 0 bases from J, with 11 bases between. CDR1 is SGHRS, CDR2 YFSETQ, per germline. Written as DNA, the CDR3 is TGCGCCAGCAGCCCAGGCCGAAGCTCCTACAATGAGCAGTTCTTC. Its protein is CASSPGRSSYNEQFF.

The V call is TRBV5-1, the J call TRBJ2-3, with TRBD2 as a possible D gene (5 bases). The CDR3 runs to 14 residues. V lost 0 bases and J 6 bases, leaving 11 bases between the germline ends. Germline CDR1 SGHRS, CDR2 YFSETQ. The DNA of the CDR3 is TGCGCCAGCAGCTTGGGCGAGGGCGGTGATACGCAGTATTTT. This translates into CASSLGEGGDTQYF.

J is TRBJ1-2 and V is TRBV7-2; D may be TRBD1 (5 bases). In germline, CDR1 is SGHTA, CDR2 FQGNSA. The CDR3 extends over 15 amino acids. The V end was cut by 1 base, the J end by 5 bases, with 14 bases between. The CDR3 nucleotides read TGTGCCAGCAGCTTAGGGCTGCGGGGGGAGTATGGCTACACCTTC. This codes for CASSLGLRGEYGYTF.

The rearrangement joins TRBV4-1 to TRBJ1-2; 7 bases map to TRBD1. The V gene end was trimmed by 0 bases and the J gene end by 5 bases; junction bases not matched to a gene: 12. This CDR3 region has 17 residues. Per the germline V gene, CDR1 is MGHRA and CDR2 is YSYEKL. CDR3 loop: CASSQDPSAGGPYGYTF. DNA of the CDR3: TGCGCCAGCAGCCAAGATCCCTCGGCAGGGGGTCCTTATGGCTACACCTTC.

CDR3 DNA: TGCGCCAGCAGCCGGACGACAGGGGCCCAAGAGACCCAGTACTTC. Its translation is CASSRTTGAQETQYF. The rearrangement joins TRBV5-1 to TRBJ2-5; 8 positions agree with TRBD1. The CDR3 length is 15 residues. Trimming took 4 bases from V and 1 from J; bases not matched to a gene: 6. Germline CDR1 is SGHRS and CDR2 is YFSETQ.

This clonotype was seen more than once but under ten times. J is TRBJ2-1 and V is TRBV7-9; D gene uncertain. There are 13 residues in the CDR3. The ends were cut back, 2 bases at V and 12 bases at J, with 14 bases in the middle. CDR1 is SEHNR, CDR2 FQNEAQ, per germline (reference sequence). CDR3 in DNA: TGTGCCAGCAGCTTATCAACAACGTTCGGGCAGTTCTTC. Its translation is CASSLSTTFGQFF.

The chain uses TRBV12-3 or TRBV12-4 and TRBJ1-2; D remains ambiguous. V was trimmed by 3 bases and J by 4 bases, leaving 12 bases between them. This CDR3 contains 14 residues. The chain's CDR3 is CASSLGNGPYGYTF. CDR3 sequence (DNA): TGTGCCAGCAGTTTGGGAAACGGACCCTATGGCTACACCTTC.

V and J are TRBV24-1 and TRBJ1-5; D unclear. V was trimmed by 5 bases and J by 9 bases, leaving 13 bases between them. The CDR3 is 13 residues long. CDR1 KGHDR and CDR2 SFDVKD come from the germline V gene. The CDR3 protein is CATSATGAGPQHF. CDR3 DNA: TGTGCCACCAGTGCGACGGGCGCGGGGCCCCAGCATTTT.

The chain joins TRBV7-9 to TRBJ1-2; 8 positions match TRBD1. The germline gives CDR1 SEHNR, CDR2 FQNEAQ (reference sequence). V was clipped by 2 bases and J by 4 bases; unmatched bases: 9. CDR3 size: 16 residues. The CDR3 loop is CASSLYTGGSVYGYTF. The CDR3 coding sequence is TGTGCCAGCAGCTTATACACAGGGGGTTCGGTCTATGGCTACACCTTC.

The J gene is TRBJ1-2, the V gene TRBV20-1; D gene uncertain. Trimming cost V 8 bases and J 6 bases, with 10 bases left between them. The CDR3 is 10 amino acids. CDR1 is DFQATT, CDR2 SNEGSKA, per germline (reference sequence). DNA for the CDR3: TGCAGTTCTTACAGAAATGGCTACACCTTC. Protein product: CSSYRNGYTF.

This clonotype has only a few counts. V is TRBV24-1 and J is TRBJ1-5; a possible D gene is TRBD1 (5 bases). Germline CDR1 KGHDR, CDR2 SFDVKD. V was shortened by 9 bases and J by 0 bases, with 11 bases between the two germline ends. CDR3 length: 14 amino acids. CDR3 in amino acids: CATAGTYSNQPQHF. CDR3 nucleotides: TGTGCCACCGCCGGGACTTATAGCAATCAGCCCCAGCATTTT.

This chain joins TRBV7-2 and TRBJ1-5; a weak D match, TRBD1 (6 bases). There are 15 residues in the CDR3. Germline CDR1 is SGHTA and CDR2 is FQGNSA. Trimming removed 7 bases at V and 6 bases at J, with 19 bases between. CDR3 loop: CASTPRGGLIQPQHF. Here the CDR3 DNA reads TGTGCCAGCACCCCCCGGGGGGGGCTTATTCAGCCCCAGCATTTT.

This clonotype turned up a few times. The chain carries TRBV9 and TRBJ2-1, with 8 bases aligning to TRBD2. Germline loops: CDR1 SGDLS, CDR2 YYNGEE. V lost 0 bases and J lost 1; bases outside the gene matches: 3. This CDR3 comprises 16 residues. In DNA, the CDR3 is TGTGCCAGCAGCGTAGGGTCTAGCGGGTCCTACAATGAGCAGTTCTTC. It codes for CASSVGSSGSYNEQFF.

This clonotype was seen at least ten times. V usage is TRBV7-2 and J usage is TRBJ2-1; D may match TRBD1 or TRBD2 (5 bases each). This CDR3 contains 15 residues. CDR1 and CDR2 (germline): SGHTA, FQGNSA. V was pared by 5 bases and J by 2 bases, with 13 bases between. CDR3 sequence (DNA): TGTGCCAGCAGCCCCGGGGCTAGCCCCTACAATGAGCAGTTCTTC. Translated, it gives CASSPGASPYNEQFF. Using reference TRBV7-2 and TRBJ2-1 for the parts outside the CDR3, the full variable domain is GAGVSQSPSNKVTEKGKDVELRCDPISGHTALYWYRQSLGQGLEFLIYFQGNSAPDKSGLPSDRFSAERTGGSVSTLTIQRTQQEDSAVYLCASSPGASPYNEQFFGPGTRLTVL.

This clonotype was observed a single time. The chain joins TRBV24-1 to TRBJ2-3; possibly TRBD2 for D (5 bases). Germline V gene sequence: CDR1 KGHDR, CDR2 SFDVKD. Deletions cut 3 bases from V and 3 bases from J, with 12 bases between. CDR3 length: 15 amino acids. CDR3 amino acids: CATSDPTRGTDTQYF. CDR3 DNA sequence: TGTGCCACCAGTGATCCCACTAGAGGGACAGATACGCAGTATTTT.

This clonotype has a handful of counts. The rearrangement joins TRBV4-1 to TRBJ2-3; 10 positions match TRBD2. CDR3 length: 17 residues. The germline V gene encodes CDR1 MGHRA and CDR2 YSYEKL. V dropped 5 bases and J dropped 0; count of bases not matched to a gene: 8. The CDR3 region is CASSGTSALLSTDTQYF. The CDR3 DNA reads TGCGCCAGCAGCGGGACTAGCGCACTCCTAAGCACAGATACGCAGTATTTT.

CDR3 bases: TGTGCCAGCAGCCCAGAACCCCAGGGGTTCTACGAGCAGTACTTC. Translation gives CASSPEPQGFYEQYF. V usage is TRBV4-2 and J usage is TRBJ2-7; TRBD1 is a possible D gene (6 bases). The V end was cut by 4 bases, the J end by 3 bases, with 16 bases between. From germline, CDR1 is LGHNA and CDR2 YNFKEQ. CDR3 length: 15 amino acids.

V usage is TRBV29-1 and J usage is TRBJ2-5; D might be TRBD1 (5 bases). Trimming removed 7 bases at V and 5 bases at J, with 14 bases between. Germline CDR1 is SQVTM and CDR2 is ANQGSEA. The CDR3 sequence is 12 residues long. CDR3 nucleotides: TGCAGCGCCCTAGGGGCGAGCGAGACCCAGTACTTC. The encoded protein is CSALGASETQYF.

This clonotype was recorded many times. Here the CDR3 DNA reads TGTGCCAGCAGCCGGGCGGGGGGGCCGAGAGAGACCCAGTACTTC. This sequence encodes CASSRAGGPRETQYF. The V gene is TRBV12-3 or TRBV12-4, the J gene TRBJ2-5; 9 bases map to TRBD2. J was trimmed by 4 bases and V by 6 bases; bases with no gene match: 9. This CDR3 has 15 residues.

The J gene is TRBJ1-2, the V gene TRBV12-3 or TRBV12-4; D gene ambiguous. This CDR3 is 12 amino acids long. Deletions cut 4 bases from V and 7 bases from J, with 10 bases between. The CDR3 DNA reads as TGTGCCAGCAGTTCTGGGCCCTCTGGCTACACCTTC. Protein: CASSSGPSGYTF.

The chain combines TRBV7-3 with TRBJ2-1, with TRBD2 identical over 7 bases. This CDR3 comprises 16 residues. The germline CDR1 and CDR2 sequences are SGHTA and FQGTGA. The V and J ends lost 5 bases and 7 bases, in that order; junction bases with no gene match: 14. CDR3 sequence reads: CASSLGSGYGGNEQFF. CDR3 nucleotide sequence: TGTGCCAGCAGCCTAGGGAGCGGGTACGGGGGGAATGAGCAGTTCTTC.

This chain uses TRBV19 with TRBJ1-1, with TRBD1 matching 8 bases. The CDR3 has 15 amino acids. J gave up 7 bases and V 1 base, and 8 bases lay outside the gene matches. Germline V gives CDR1 LNHDA, CDR2 SQIVND (reference sequence). CDR3 nucleotide sequence: TGTGCCAGTAGTATAGGTGGACAGGGACTAGTTGAAGCTTTCTTT. Protein: CASSIGGQGLVEAFF.

This clonotype was seen a handful of times. V and J are TRBV6-1 and TRBJ1-4, with TRBD1 as a possible D gene (6 bases). The germline V gene has CDR1 MNHNS and CDR2 SASEGT. The CDR3 is 16 residues long. V lost 3 bases and J lost 6, with 17 bases in between. CDR3 region: CASSETPGDGDEKLFF. The CDR3 DNA is TGTGCCAGCAGTGAGACTCCAGGGGACGGGGATGAAAAACTGTTTTTT.

The J gene is TRBJ2-3, the V gene TRBV6-5, with 7 bases lining up with TRBD2. With V trimmed by 0 bases and J by 4 bases, 4 bases remained unmatched. The V gene's germline CDR1 is MNHEY and CDR2 SVGAGI. This CDR3 contains 15 residues. The CDR3 DNA is TGTGCCAGCAGTTACTCAGTACGGGGGGCAGATACGCAGTATTTT. Its translation is CASSYSVRGADTQYF.

This clonotype appeared many times. Sequence at one end of the junction differs from germline and may be a read error. The chain links TRBV3-1 to TRBJ2-3; the D gene could be TRBD1 or TRBD2 (5 bases each). CDR1 LGHDT and CDR2 YNNKEL come from the germline V gene (reference sequence). The CDR3 loop spans 12 amino acids. Here the CDR3 DNA reads TGCGCCAGCAGTCGCTGGGGGGATACGCAGTATTTT. Amino acid sequence: CASSRWGDTQYF.